Detailed here is one TCR beta chain. Its antigen remains unidentified. Trimming removed 5 bases from V and 4 bases from J, with 15 bases in between. The CDR3 length is 14 residues. From germline, CDR1 is MNHEY and CDR2 SMNVEV (reference sequence). Combining a sample-barcoded 5' primer with a J-beta primer mix, a second PCR ran for roughly 6 to 12 cycles. Samples each returned at least 3 million CDR3-containing paired-end reads. TCRdb re-derived calls from the 5' RACE reads in MiXCR, one entry per CDR3 protein. The table lists more than 500,000 distinct CDR3 sequences, about 25% of them singletons, with around 20% in the top ten. This sample is drawn from a study of blood T cells in healthy people across ages. Study background: Through template switching, about one barcoded beta molecule was captured per two T cells, as measured in model experiments. Findings and limits, study-wide: The study found TCR beta diversity correlated strongly with naive T cell percentage. The CMV status of each donor remained undetermined, and this could have confounded shifts in expanded clonotypes.

This clonotype was obtained from a woman in her 70s in good health. The sample was blood. The chain combines TRBV27 with TRBJ2-7, with a weak D call TRBD1 (6 bases). The CDR3 loop reads CASSEGTMMYEQYF. CDR3 sequence (DNA): TGTGCCAGCAGTGAGGGGACAATGATGTACGAGCAGTACTTC.